Here is one TCR beta chain with its context. As yet, its antigen is unknown. The data were taken from a study of T cell responses to AZD1222 COVID-19 vaccine. Findings of the study overall: Females outnumbered males among donors, who were mostly white British; clonal diversity was possibly underestimated. Repertoires in all cases were sampled only once the peak T cell response had passed. Targets within unmutated variant regions were reportedly found for nearly half of spike-specific TCRs. Following two doses of AZD1222, Spike-specific TCR breadth and depth rose.

Some clones are missing from TCRdb's copy, which holds only in-frame ones; the method was immunoSEQ multiplex PCR. Here the sample spans 120,000 to 150,000 clones, approximately 89% being singletons. This CDR3 region has 10 residues. Germline V gene sequence: CDR1 MNHEY, CDR2 SMNVEV (reference sequence). V lost 11 bases, J lost 8 bases, and 12 bases lay in between. Source: peripheral blood, taken on day 0 of AZD1222 vaccination. The chain combines TRBV27 with TRBJ1-2; D is undetermined. The sequence was collected from an adult in good health. The CDR3, as DNA: TGTGCCGGCGGCCGGCTGGGCTACACCTTC. Its protein product is CAGGRLGYTF.